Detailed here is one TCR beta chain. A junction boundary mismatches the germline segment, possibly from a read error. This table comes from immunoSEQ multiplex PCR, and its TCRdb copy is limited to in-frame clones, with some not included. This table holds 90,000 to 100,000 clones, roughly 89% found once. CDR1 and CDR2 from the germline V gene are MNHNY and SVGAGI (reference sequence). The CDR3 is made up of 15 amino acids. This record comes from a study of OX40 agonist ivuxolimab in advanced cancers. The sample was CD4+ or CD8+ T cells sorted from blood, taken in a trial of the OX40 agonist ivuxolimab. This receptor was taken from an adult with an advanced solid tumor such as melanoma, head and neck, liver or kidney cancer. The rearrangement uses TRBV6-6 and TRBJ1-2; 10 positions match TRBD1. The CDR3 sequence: CASSYSTGTTGGSHF. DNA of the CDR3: TGTGCCAGCAGTTACTCGACGGGGACGACAGGGGGCAGTCACTTC.